A selection of T cell receptor beta chains follows, all from one sample in a study of T cell responses to AZD1222 COVID-19 vaccine. Sequenced by immunoSEQ multiplex PCR; TCRdb stores in-frame clones only, minus some. The table has 190,000 or so clones, roughly 90% seen once; the top ten hold around 3.7%. Source: peripheral blood, taken 28 days after the second AZD1222 dose. The receptor source for this set is an adult who received the AZD1222 COVID-19 vaccine. Both conserved end residues are part of each CDR3. A D gene is named only where the DNA matches it firmly. Not all rows give a size; the values are once, few, many and, for expanded clones, a class.

d_call	v_call	clone_size	j_call	cdr3_aa	cdr3_nt
TRBD2	TRBV5-1	.	TRBJ2-3	CASSLGLAFTSTDTQYF	TGCGCCAGCAGCTTGGGACTAGCGTTTACTAGCACAGATACGCAGTATTTT
TRBD1	TRBV2	.	TRBJ1-1	CASSGGTGNTEAFF	TGTGCCAGCAGTGGGGGGACAGGGAACACTGAAGCTTTCTTT
.	TRBV28	few	TRBJ2-1	CASSLSKLGAGEQFF	TGTGCCAGCAGTTTATCCAAACTGGGGGCTGGAGAGCAGTTCTTC
.	TRBV21-1	.	TRBJ1-2	CASSKMDTPLNYGYTF	TGTGCCAGCAGCAAAATGGACACGCCTCTTAACTATGGCTACACCTTC
.	TRBV2	.	TRBJ1-4	CASSSRGPNEKLFF	TGTGCCAGCAGTTCACGAGGCCCGAATGAAAAACTGTTTTTT
.	TRBV5-6	.	TRBJ2-7	CASSGRRGGYYEQYF	TGTGCCAGCAGCGGGAGAAGGGGAGGCTACTACGAGCAGTACTTC
TRBD1	TRBV3-1/TRBV3-2	.	TRBJ1-2	CASRGQGAYYGYTF	TGTGCCAGCAGGGGACAGGGGGCTTACTATGGCTACACCTTC
.	TRBV6-5	.	TRBJ2-1	CASSYGPAPHNEQFF	TGTGCCAGCAGTTACGGACCCGCCCCACACAATGAGCAGTTCTTC
TRBD1	TRBV7-6	once	TRBJ2-7	CASSSGQGARVYEQYF	TGTGCCAGCAGCTCCGGACAGGGGGCAAGGGTCTACGAGCAGTACTTC
.	TRBV3-1/TRBV3-2	.	TRBJ2-1	CASSQVAHEQFF	TGTGCCAGCAGCCAAGTCGCCCATGAGCAGTTCTTC
TRBD1	TRBV28	.	TRBJ1-4	CASSPGQGWVRTNEKLFF	TGTGCCAGCAGTCCCGGACAGGGATGGGTGAGGACTAATGAAAAACTGTTTTTT
TRBD1	TRBV19	few	TRBJ1-1	CASSLTGEIDTEAFF	TGTGCCAGTAGTTTGACAGGGGAGATAGACACTGAAGCTTTCTTT
.	TRBV12-3/TRBV12-4	.	TRBJ1-4	CASSLPIGKLFF	TGTGCCAGCAGTCTCCCGATCGGAAAACTGTTTTTT
.	TRBV6-5	.	TRBJ1-3	CASSLGRSGNTIYF	TGTGCCAGCAGCCTAGGGAGGTCTGGAAACACCATATATTTT
.	TRBV7-2	.	TRBJ1-4	CASSLQPTNEKLFF	TGTGCCAGCAGCCTACAGCCAACTAATGAAAAACTGTTTTTT
TRBD1	TRBV12-3/TRBV12-4	.	TRBJ1-1	CASSYQGVTEAFF	TGTGCCAGCAGTTACCAGGGGGTCACTGAAGCTTTCTTT
.	TRBV7-8	.	TRBJ1-4	CASSLVRGPNEKLFF	TGTGCCAGCAGCTTAGTGAGGGGACCGAATGAAAAACTGTTTTTT
TRBD1	TRBV11-2	.	TRBJ1-4	CASSLTRTGTEKLFF	TGTGCCAGCAGCTTAACGAGGACAGGGACCGAAAAACTGTTTTTT
.	TRBV2	.	TRBJ2-7	CASRADSYEQYF	TGTGCCAGCCGGGCCGACTCCTACGAGCAGTACTTC
TRBD2	TRBV5-1	.	TRBJ2-7	CASSLGLAIYEQYF	TGCGCCAGCAGCTTGGGACTAGCGATTTACGAGCAGTACTTC
.	TRBV7-2	.	TRBJ1-5	CASSLVGRNGNQPQHF	TGTGCCAGCAGCTTAGTGGGGCGAAACGGCAATCAGCCCCAGCATTTT
TRBD2	TRBV10-3	.	TRBJ2-3	CAIGREADTQYF	TGTGCCATCGGGAGGGAGGCAGATACGCAGTATTTT
TRBD1	TRBV19	.	TRBJ1-6	CASTKYRDRDNSPLHF	TGTGCCAGTACCAAATACCGGGACAGGGATAATTCACCCCTCCACTTT
.	TRBV27	.	TRBJ2-3	CASSPLGTLDTDTQYF	TGTGCCAGCAGTCCCCTGGGGACCTTGGACACAGATACGCAGTATTTT
TRBD1	TRBV5-1	few	TRBJ1-1	CASSWTGLMNTEAFF	TGCGCCAGCAGCTGGACAGGGCTTATGAACACTGAAGCTTTCTTT
.	TRBV20-1	.	TRBJ2-5	CSAGLEETQYF	TGCAGTGCTGGGCTTGAAGAGACCCAGTACTTC
.	TRBV7-8	.	TRBJ2-6	CASSLVGSGGANVLTF	TGTGCCAGCAGCTTAGTGGGCTCGGGCGGGGCCAACGTCCTGACTTTC
.	TRBV9	.	TRBJ1-2	CASSVGVQFDYGYTF	TGTGCCAGCAGCGTAGGGGTCCAGTTTGACTATGGCTACACCTTC
TRBD1	TRBV19	.	TRBJ1-6	CASSPPRGQGLGSPLHF	TGTGCCAGTAGTCCCCCGCGGGGACAGGGCCTCGGGTCACCCCTCCACTTT
.	TRBV7-9	.	TRBJ1-2	CASSLGRQQDGYTF	TGTGCCAGCAGCTTAGGGCGTCAGCAGGATGGCTACACCTTC
TRBD1	TRBV5-1	.	TRBJ2-1	CASGRQGVSDEQFF	TGCGCCAGTGGGAGACAGGGGGTCAGTGATGAGCAGTTCTTC
.	TRBV28	.	TRBJ1-5	CASSLEVPGSNQPQHF	TGTGCCAGCAGTTTGGAGGTCCCCGGGAGCAATCAGCCCCAGCATTTT
TRBD1	TRBV10-3	.	TRBJ1-4	CAISDSTGSAKLFF	TGTGCCATCAGTGACTCGACAGGGTCGGCAAAACTGTTTTTT
.	TRBV30	.	TRBJ2-1	CAWTNTYNEQFF	TGTGCCTGGACAAACACCTACAATGAGCAGTTCTTC
TRBD2	TRBV5-1	.	TRBJ2-7	CASSLVAGSYEQYF	TGCGCCAGCAGCTTGGTAGCGGGAAGCTACGAGCAGTACTTC
.	TRBV6-5	.	TRBJ1-1	CASSSSVGAFF	TGTGCCAGCAGCAGCTCCGTGGGGGCTTTCTTT
.	TRBV19	few	TRBJ1-2	CASSFLTVGGGYTF	TGTGCCAGTAGTTTCCTCACCGTAGGAGGTGGCTACACCTTC
TRBD2	TRBV11-3	.	TRBJ2-1	CASSLRLAALYNEQFF	TGTGCCAGCAGCTTACGGCTAGCGGCCTTGTACAATGAGCAGTTCTTC
TRBD1	TRBV28	.	TRBJ1-1	CASSPGQGGNTEAFF	TGTGCCAGCAGCCCGGGACAGGGGGGGAACACTGAAGCTTTCTTT